These T cell receptor beta chains were read from a single sample in a study of CXCR3-negative and CXCR3-positive naive CD8 T cells. Each CDR3 protein gets one entry in TCRdb, which reprocessed the 5' RACE reads and gives no DNA. The clone table shows 100,000 to 150,000 distinct CDR3 sequences, with the ten largest holding roughly 0.62%. Sequences were obtained from naive CXCR3+ CD8+ T cells from blood. Every receptor here comes from a human donor in good health. Some clones in this sample may be carry-over from other donors' samples. The CDR3 runs from the conserved cysteine through the conserved F or W.

length: 15
J: TRBJ2-3
V: TRBV4-1
CDR3: CASSQEAKSTDTQYF

length: 13
J: TRBJ1-2
V: TRBV29-1
CDR3: CSVSSGTGHGYTF

length: 14
J: TRBJ2-2
V: TRBV29-1
CDR3: CSVETDLGTGELFF

length: 13
J: TRBJ2-7
V: TRBV10-3
CDR3: CAISGGQGYEQYF

length: 15
J: TRBJ2-7
V: TRBV7-9
CDR3: CASSLTSGAPYEQYF

length: 17
J: TRBJ2-3
V: TRBV5-1
CDR3: CASSLARAGGPGDTQYF

length: 17
J: TRBJ2-1
V: TRBV29-1
CDR3: CSVETSGKRISYNEQFF

length: 12
J: TRBJ1-1
V: TRBV7-9
CDR3: CASSLAHPEAFF

length: 16
J: TRBJ2-3
V: TRBV15
CDR3: CATSKRDRGNLDTQYF

length: 15
J: TRBJ2-5
V: TRBV7-9
CDR3: CASSITGTGSETQYF

length: 14
J: TRBJ1-3
V: TRBV29-1
CDR3: CSGWTGETGNTIYF

length: 14
J: TRBJ2-3
V: TRBV12-3/TRBV12-4
CDR3: CASSDSGMGDTQYF

length: 14
J: TRBJ1-2
V: TRBV7-9
CDR3: CASSLVQGNYGYTF

length: 15
J: TRBJ2-1
V: TRBV6-5
CDR3: CASITDGWSYNEQFF

length: 15
J: TRBJ2-1
V: TRBV7-3
CDR3: CASSLRGGSSNEQFF